These 16 T cell receptor beta chains were all obtained from the same sample, sequenced in a study of identical twins. TCRdb itself ran the 5' RACE reads through MiXCR, one entry per CDR3 protein. Of a few hundred thousand distinct CDR3 sequences in the sample, over 9.5% were seen once. The specimen was memory T cells sorted from blood. These receptor sequences come from a man aged 50-59 years in good health.

This chain connects TRBV5-5 to TRBJ1-5; D call uncertain. The V gene's germline CDR1 is SGHKS and CDR2 YYEKEE (reference sequence). CDR3 length: 16 amino acids. Trimming left V 0 bases short and J 0 bases short, with 10 bases between. The CDR3: CASSLESTTSNQPQHF. The DNA of the CDR3 is TGTGCCAGCAGCTTGGAGTCAACGACTAGCAATCAGCCCCAGCATTTT.

This clonotype was recorded at least ten times. The J gene is TRBJ1-4, the V gene TRBV12-3 or TRBV12-4; the D is unclear. This CDR3 region has 12 residues. Trimming left V 6 bases short and J 5 bases short, with 7 bases between. The CDR3 DNA sequence: TGTGCCAGCAGAGGGTTGAATGAAAAACTGTTTTTT. It encodes CASRGLNEKLFF.

The CDR3, as DNA: TGCAGTGCTCCTCGTTACCTACAGGGTGACGGCTATGGCTACACCTTC. Translated, it gives CSAPRYLQGDGYGYTF. The chain couples TRBV20-1 to TRBJ1-2, with D possibly matching TRBD1 (6 bases). CDR3 length: 16 amino acids. With 5 bases removed from V and 4 bases from J, the gap between germline ends came to 23 bases. The germline CDR1 and CDR2 sequences are DFQATT and SNEGSKA (reference sequence).

This clonotype was found a few times. This chain joins TRBV28 and TRBJ2-2; 15 bases are shared with TRBD2. V shed 5 bases, J shed 0 bases, and the junction held 4 bases outside the gene matches. Germline-derived CDR1 and CDR2 are MDHEN and SYDVKM. This CDR3 spans 18 amino acids. The CDR3 region is CASSPGTSGGPNTGELFF. The DNA for the CDR3 is TGTGCCAGCAGTCCAGGGACTAGCGGGGGGCCGAACACCGGGGAGCTGTTTTTT.

This clonotype showed up just a few times. This chain links TRBV7-2 with TRBJ1-5; D not resolved. The V end lost 3 bases, the J end lost 5 bases, and 11 bases lay between the germline ends. This CDR3 is 14 amino acids long. Germline loops: CDR1 SGHTA, CDR2 FQGNSA. The CDR3 sequence is CASSLIYGDQPQHF. Here the CDR3 DNA reads TGTGCCAGCAGCTTGATATATGGGGATCAGCCCCAGCATTTT.

This clonotype was detected ten times or more. The V and J genes are TRBV6-1 and TRBJ2-3; tentatively, D is TRBD1 (6 bases). Germline-derived CDR1 and CDR2 are MNHNS and SASEGT. The ends were cut back, 6 bases at V and 2 bases at J, with 12 bases in the middle. The CDR3 consists of 14 residues. The CDR3 sequence: CASRGGQITDTQYF. DNA for the CDR3: TGTGCCAGCAGGGGTGGACAGATCACAGATACGCAGTATTTT.

This clonotype was seen many times. The chain employs TRBV5-1 and TRBJ2-5; a possible D gene is TRBD1 (6 bases). Germline V gene lookup returns CDR1 SGHRS and CDR2 YFSETQ. CDR3 size: 16 residues. The V end was cut by 0 bases, the J end by 3 bases, with 15 bases between. CDR3: CASSLGAGTTKETQYF. The CDR3 DNA sequence: TGCGCCAGCAGCTTGGGCGCCGGGACAACAAAAGAGACCCAGTACTTC.

This clonotype was seen repeatedly, ten times or more. The chain carries TRBV15 and TRBJ1-6, with a weak D call TRBD1 (5 bases). The CDR3 covers 15 residues. V was pared by 0 bases and J by 7 bases, with 10 bases between. Germline CDR1 and CDR2: LNHNV and YYDKDF (reference sequence). The CDR3 DNA reads as TGTGCCACCAGCAGAGATCAGGGAAACAATTCACCCCTCCACTTT. Translation gives CATSRDQGNNSPLHF.

This clonotype was seen repeatedly, ten times or more. This sequence joins TRBV7-9 and TRBJ2-3; a possible D gene is TRBD2 (5 bases). Germline V lookup: CDR1 SEHNR, CDR2 FQNEAQ (reference sequence). Trimming removed 4 bases at V and 1 base at J, with 9 bases between. CDR3 length: 14 amino acids. The CDR3 DNA sequence: TGTGCCAGCAGCTCGGCCGGGGGCACAGATACGCAGTATTTT. Translated, it gives CASSSAGGTDTQYF.

This clonotype showed up many times. This chain joins TRBV10-3 and TRBJ2-7; 8 bases are shared with TRBD1. This CDR3 region has 13 residues. V trimming: 4 bases; J trimming: 5 bases; junction bases outside the gene matches: 4. CDR1 is ENHRY, CDR2 SYGVKD, per germline. The DNA for the CDR3 is TGTGCCATCAGTGTGGTGACAGGGGACGAGCAGTACTTC. Protein sequence: CAISVVTGDEQYF.

This clonotype showed up just a few times. V usage is TRBV4-2 and J usage is TRBJ2-3, with D tentatively TRBD1 (6 bases). Germline values: CDR1 LGHNA, CDR2 YNFKEQ. Trimming removed 0 bases from V and 5 bases from J, with 6 bases in between. The CDR3 covers 13 residues. CDR3: CASSQEGGDTQYF. The DNA of the CDR3 is TGTGCCAGCAGCCAAGAAGGGGGAGATACGCAGTATTTT.

Many counts were recorded for this clonotype. V is TRBV28 and J is TRBJ1-2; a weak D match, TRBD1 (6 bases). This CDR3 has 14 amino acids. Germline V gives CDR1 MDHEN, CDR2 SYDVKM. The V gene lost 6 bases and the J gene lost 8 bases, with 19 bases spanning the gap. The CDR3 nucleotides are TGTGCCAGCAGCCCGGGACATCTCGGCGGCGGCTACACCTTC. It translates to CASSPGHLGGGYTF.

The chain has TRBV4-2 and TRBJ2-1; unclear D gene. Germline V CDR1 and CDR2: LGHNA, YNFKEQ. The CDR3 consists of 17 residues. Deletions cut 0 bases from V and 0 bases from J, with 12 bases between. The CDR3 region has the DNA TGTGCCAGCAGCCAAGACAGCTATCCTTCCTCCTACAATGAGCAGTTCTTC. This gives the protein CASSQDSYPSSYNEQFF.

The chain uses TRBV20-1 and TRBJ2-7; 7 bases fit TRBD1. The trim removed 6 bases at V and 3 bases at J, leaving 8 bases unmatched. This CDR3 is 13 amino acids long. Germline CDR1 is DFQATT and CDR2 is SNEGSKA (reference sequence). The CDR3 region has the DNA TGCAGTGCACGGGGACAGAGCGACTACGAGCAGTACTTC. Protein product: CSARGQSDYEQYF.

This clonotype came up many times. The chain employs TRBV24-1 and TRBJ2-4; D perhaps matches TRBD1 (5 bases). Deletions cut 5 bases from V and 7 bases from J, with 8 bases between. Germline CDR1 KGHDR, CDR2 SFDVKD. The CDR3 has 12 amino acids. As DNA, the CDR3 is TGTGCCACCAGTGCCGCAGGGAACATTCAGTACTTC. It yields the protein CATSAAGNIQYF.

This clonotype showed up many times. The J gene is TRBJ1-1, the V gene TRBV5-1; D possibly corresponds to TRBD1 (5 bases). Germline assignment: CDR1 SGHRS and CDR2 YFSETQ. This CDR3 contains 16 residues. The V and J ends lost 0 bases and 4 bases respectively, with 16 bases between them. The CDR3 nucleotides read TGCGCCAGCAGCTTGGCTATAGGGGCGAGGGTCACTGAAGCTTTCTTT. It codes for CASSLAIGARVTEAFF.